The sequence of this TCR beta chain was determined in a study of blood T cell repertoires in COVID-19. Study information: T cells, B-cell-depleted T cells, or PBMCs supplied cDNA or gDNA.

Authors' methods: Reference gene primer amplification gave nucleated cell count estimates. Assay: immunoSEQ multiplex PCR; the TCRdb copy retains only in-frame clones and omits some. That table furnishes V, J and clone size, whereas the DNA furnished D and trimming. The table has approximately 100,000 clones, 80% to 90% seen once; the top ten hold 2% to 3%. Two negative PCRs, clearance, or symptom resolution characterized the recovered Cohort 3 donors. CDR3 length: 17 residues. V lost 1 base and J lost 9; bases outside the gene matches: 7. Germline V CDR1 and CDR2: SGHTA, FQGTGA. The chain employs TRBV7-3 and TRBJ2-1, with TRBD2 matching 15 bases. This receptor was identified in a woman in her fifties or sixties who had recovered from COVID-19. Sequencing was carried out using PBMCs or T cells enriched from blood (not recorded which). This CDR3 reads CASSLRGTSGRKSEQFF. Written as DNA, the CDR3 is TGTGCCAGCAGCTTAAGAGGGACTAGCGGGAGGAAAAGTGAGCAGTTCTTC.